This TCR beta chain was captured by sequencing in a study of T cell responses to AZD1222 COVID-19 vaccine. Overall study context: Analyses pooled second doses at about 4 or about 12 weeks. Findings and caveats of the study: Only a handful of individuals given AZD1222 were seropositive at baseline. Clonal diversity was possibly underestimated, and white British individuals and females predominated among donors. CD4 TCRs covered the whole spike, strongest at regions 160-218 and 743-854.

The ends were cut back, 0 bases at V and 3 bases at J, with 12 bases in the middle. From germline, CDR1 is SGHNT and CDR2 YYREEE (reference sequence). The CDR3 covers 15 residues. Repertoires were generated with immunoSEQ multiplex PCR, while TCRdb's copy carries only in-frame clones and drops some. The data show roughly 160,000 clones, 80% to 95% seen once. In regard to this clone: What it binds is unknown.

The sequencing used peripheral blood, collected on day 0 of AZD1222 vaccination. The V and J genes are TRBV5-4 and TRBJ2-5, with no clear D. The sequence was obtained from an adult in good health. As DNA, the CDR3 is TGTGCCAGCAGCTTGGAGCACGGGCGTAAAGAGACCCAGTACTTC. It encodes CASSLEHGRKETQYF.